The present T cell receptor beta chain was sequenced within a study of cytomegalovirus exposure and HLA in healthy donors. The study's findings and limits: Some TCR beta chains (164 of them) were listed as cytomegalovirus-associated. Generally TCR sequences proved uncommon, though certain public TCRs appeared in numerous donors. First-cohort TCR clusters were later found to tend to co-occur in the 90 to 150 validation repertoires.

TCRdb keeps only in-frame clones here, not all; method: immunoSEQ multiplex PCR. The table includes fewer than 200,000 clones, roughly 91% detected once. The germline CDR1 and CDR2 sequences are LNHDA and SQIVND (reference sequence). Germline trimming cut 1 base from V and 3 bases from J; bases unmatched to any gene: 3. The CDR3 runs 14 residues. Turning to this clone: The antigen remains undetermined.

These donors were members of the approximately 110-subject validation cohort, a group separate from the roughly 670-subject first cohort. This chain connects TRBV19 to TRBJ2-7, with 7 bases aligning to TRBD2. The source material was PBMCs. The sequence came from a woman aged 18-29 years in good health and CMV-seropositive. The CDR3 here is CASSIGGGGYEQYF. Here the CDR3 DNA reads TGTGCCAGTAGTATAGGGGGGGGAGGCTACGAGCAGTACTTC.